The T cell receptor (beta chain) under discussion was sequenced for a study of T cell changes during pregnancy in multiple sclerosis (dated 2019 in TCRdb). Turning to the overall study: The study looked at changes in the T cell repertoire across pregnancy in women with multiple sclerosis.

This clone has just a few counts. What this receptor recognizes is not known. Per-base qualities were not stored, and no clone one base away is much larger. CDR1 is given as SQVTM and CDR2 as ANQGSEA, both from the germline V gene. V lost 6 bases and J lost 1 base, and the count of bases not matched to a germline gene is 8. The CDR3, cysteine through phenylalanine, is 14 amino acids long. The kept DNA is CDR3 alone, 42 bases in frame from the first base. Libraries were constructed by the immunoSEQ multiplex PCR assay. Not all clones reach the TCRdb copy of this immuneACCESS table, which keeps in-frame sequences only. Checked studies attribute under half of the gap to unresolved V genes and leave the rest unexplained. The sample includes 65,000 to 95,000 clones, with 89% observed a single time. Jointly, the top ten make up under 2.5% of the sample.

The chain couples TRBV29-1 to TRBJ1-2; TRBD1 matches 7 bases in the middle. The input for sequencing was peripheral blood, taken before pregnancy. This receptor was taken from a female donor with multiple sclerosis, enrolled in a pregnancy study. The CDR3 reads CSVSGTELNYGYTF. The DNA sequence follows: TGCAGCGTCTCCGGGACAGAACTTAACTATGGCTACACCTTC.